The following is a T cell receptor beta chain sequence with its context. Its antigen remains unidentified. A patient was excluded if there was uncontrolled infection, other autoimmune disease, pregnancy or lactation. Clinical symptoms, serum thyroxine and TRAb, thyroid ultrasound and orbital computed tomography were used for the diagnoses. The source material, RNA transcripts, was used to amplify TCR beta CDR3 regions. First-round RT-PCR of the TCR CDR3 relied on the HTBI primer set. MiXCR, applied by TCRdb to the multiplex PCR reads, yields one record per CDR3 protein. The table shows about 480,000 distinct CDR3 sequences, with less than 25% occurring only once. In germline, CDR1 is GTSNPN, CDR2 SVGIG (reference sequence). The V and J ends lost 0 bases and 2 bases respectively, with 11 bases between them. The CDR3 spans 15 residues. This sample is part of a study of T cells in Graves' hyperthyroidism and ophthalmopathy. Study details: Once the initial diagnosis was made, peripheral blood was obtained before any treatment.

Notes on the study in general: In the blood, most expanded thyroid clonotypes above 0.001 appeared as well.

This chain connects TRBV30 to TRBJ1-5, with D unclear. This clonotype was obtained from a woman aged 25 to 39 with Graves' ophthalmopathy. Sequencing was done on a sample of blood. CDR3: CAWSVSGLGNQPQHF. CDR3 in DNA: TGTGCCTGGAGTGTATCGGGTTTAGGCAATCAGCCCCAGCATTTT.